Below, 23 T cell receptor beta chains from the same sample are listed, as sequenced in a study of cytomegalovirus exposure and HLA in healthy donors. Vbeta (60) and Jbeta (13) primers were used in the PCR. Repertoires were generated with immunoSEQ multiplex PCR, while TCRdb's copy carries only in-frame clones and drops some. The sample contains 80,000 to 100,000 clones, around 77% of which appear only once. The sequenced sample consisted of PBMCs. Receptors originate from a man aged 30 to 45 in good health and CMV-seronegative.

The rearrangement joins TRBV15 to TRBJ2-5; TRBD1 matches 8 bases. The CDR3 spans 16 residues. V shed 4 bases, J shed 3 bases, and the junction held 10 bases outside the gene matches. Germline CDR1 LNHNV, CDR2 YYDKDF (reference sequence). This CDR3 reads CATSTRTGFAKETQYF. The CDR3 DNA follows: TGTGCCACCAGCACCCGGACAGGGTTTGCTAAAGAGACCCAGTACTTC. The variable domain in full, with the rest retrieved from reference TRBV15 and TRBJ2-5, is DAMVIQNPRYQVTQFGKPVTLSCSQTLNHNVMYWYQQKSSQAPKLLFHYYDKDFNNEADTPDNFQSRRPNTSFCFLDIRSPGLGDTAMYLCATSTRTGFAKETQYFGPGTRLLVL.

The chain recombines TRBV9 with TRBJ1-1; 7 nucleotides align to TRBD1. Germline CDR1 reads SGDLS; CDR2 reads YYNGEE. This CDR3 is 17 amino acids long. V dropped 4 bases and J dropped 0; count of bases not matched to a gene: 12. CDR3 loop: CASSTPGTDPMNTEAFF. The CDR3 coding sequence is TGTGCCAGCAGCACTCCCGGGACAGATCCCATGAACACTGAAGCTTTCTTT.

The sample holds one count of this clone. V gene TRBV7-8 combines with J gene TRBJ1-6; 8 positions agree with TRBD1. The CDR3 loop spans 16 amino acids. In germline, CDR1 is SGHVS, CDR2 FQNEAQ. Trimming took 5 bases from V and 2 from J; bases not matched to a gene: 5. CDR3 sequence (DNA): TGTGCCAGCAGCCGCAGACAGGGGACCTATAATTCACCCCTCCACTTT. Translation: CASSRRQGTYNSPLHF.

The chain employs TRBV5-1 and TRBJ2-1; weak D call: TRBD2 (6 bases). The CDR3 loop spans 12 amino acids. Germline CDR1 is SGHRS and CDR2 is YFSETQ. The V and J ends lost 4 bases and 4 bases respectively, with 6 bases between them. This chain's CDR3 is CASSGGYNEQFF. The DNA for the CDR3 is TGCGCCAGCAGCGGGGGGTACAATGAGCAGTTCTTC.

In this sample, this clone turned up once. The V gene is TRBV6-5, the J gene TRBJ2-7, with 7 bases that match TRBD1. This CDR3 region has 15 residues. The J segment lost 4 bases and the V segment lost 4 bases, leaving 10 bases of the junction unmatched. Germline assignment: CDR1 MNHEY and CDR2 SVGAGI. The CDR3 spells CASSLTLGQSYEQYF. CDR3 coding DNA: TGTGCCAGCAGTTTGACACTGGGACAGTCGTACGAGCAGTACTTC.

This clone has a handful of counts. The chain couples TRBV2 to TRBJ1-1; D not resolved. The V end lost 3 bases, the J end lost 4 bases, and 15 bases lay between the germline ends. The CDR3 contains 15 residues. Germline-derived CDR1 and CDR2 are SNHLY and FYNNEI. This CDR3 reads CASSDRHLGSTEAFF. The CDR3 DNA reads TGTGCCAGCAGTGATAGGCATTTGGGGAGCACTGAAGCTTTCTTT.

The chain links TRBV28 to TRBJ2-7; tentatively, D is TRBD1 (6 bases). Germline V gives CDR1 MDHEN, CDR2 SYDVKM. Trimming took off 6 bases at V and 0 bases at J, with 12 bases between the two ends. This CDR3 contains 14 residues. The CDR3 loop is CASREAGVSYEQYF. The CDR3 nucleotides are TGTGCCAGCAGAGAGGCAGGGGTCTCCTACGAGCAGTACTTC.

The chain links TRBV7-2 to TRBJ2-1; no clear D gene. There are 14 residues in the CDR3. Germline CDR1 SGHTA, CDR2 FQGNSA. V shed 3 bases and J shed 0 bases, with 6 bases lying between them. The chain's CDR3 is CASSFGDSYNEQFF. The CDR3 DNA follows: TGTGCCAGCAGCTTCGGAGACTCCTACAATGAGCAGTTCTTC.

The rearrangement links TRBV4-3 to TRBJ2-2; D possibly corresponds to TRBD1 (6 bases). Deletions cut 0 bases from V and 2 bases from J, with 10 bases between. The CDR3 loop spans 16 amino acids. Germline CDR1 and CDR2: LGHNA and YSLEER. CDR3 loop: CASSQEWDTNTGELFF. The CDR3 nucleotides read TGCGCCAGCAGCCAAGAGTGGGACACTAACACCGGGGAGCTGTTTTTT.

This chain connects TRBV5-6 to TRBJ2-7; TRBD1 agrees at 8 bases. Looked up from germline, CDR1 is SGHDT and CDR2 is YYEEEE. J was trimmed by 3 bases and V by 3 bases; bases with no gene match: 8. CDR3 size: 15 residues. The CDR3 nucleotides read TGTGCCAGCAGCTCCCTGGGACAGGCGAACTACGAGCAGTACTTC. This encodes CASSSLGQANYEQYF.

CDR3 loop: CASSPSGASNTEAFF. The CDR3 DNA reads as TGTGCCAGCAGCCCAAGTGGGGCCTCGAACACTGAAGCTTTCTTT. This chain links TRBV9 with TRBJ1-1; weak D call: TRBD1 (5 bases). CDR3 length: 15 residues. V lost 4 bases to trimming and J lost 1 base, with 14 bases between them. The germline V gene has CDR1 SGDLS and CDR2 YYNGEE. Using reference TRBV9 and TRBJ1-1 for the parts outside the CDR3, the full variable domain is DSGVTQTPKHLITATGQRVTLRCSPRSGDLSVYWYQQSLDQGLQFLIQYYNGEERAKGNILERFSAQQFPDLHSELNLSSLELGDSALYFCASSPSGASNTEAFFGQGTRLTVV.

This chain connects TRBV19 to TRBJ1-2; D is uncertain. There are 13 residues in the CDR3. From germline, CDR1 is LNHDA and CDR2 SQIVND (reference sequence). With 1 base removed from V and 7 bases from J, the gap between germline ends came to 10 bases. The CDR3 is CASSIGWESGYTF. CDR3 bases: TGTGCCAGTAGTATAGGCTGGGAGTCTGGCTACACCTTC.

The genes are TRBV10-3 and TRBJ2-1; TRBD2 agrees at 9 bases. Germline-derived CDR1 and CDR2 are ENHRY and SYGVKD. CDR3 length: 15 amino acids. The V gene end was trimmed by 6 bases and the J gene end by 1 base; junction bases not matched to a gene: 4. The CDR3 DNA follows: TGTGCCATCAGGCTGACTAGCGGTTCCTACAATGAGCAGTTCTTC. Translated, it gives CAIRLTSGSYNEQFF.

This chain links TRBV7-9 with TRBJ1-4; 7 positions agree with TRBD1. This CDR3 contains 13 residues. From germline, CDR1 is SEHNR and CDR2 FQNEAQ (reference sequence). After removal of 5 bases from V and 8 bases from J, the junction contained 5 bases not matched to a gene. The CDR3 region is CASSLSGGEKLFF. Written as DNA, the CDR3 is TGTGCCAGCAGCCTATCAGGGGGGGAAAAACTGTTTTTT. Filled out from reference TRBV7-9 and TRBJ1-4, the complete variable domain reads DTGVSQNPRHKITKRGQNVTFRCDPISEHNRLYWYRQTLGQGPEFLTYFQNEAQLEKSRLLSDRFSAERPKGSFSTLEIQRTEQGDSAMYLCASSLSGGEKLFFGSGTQLSVL.

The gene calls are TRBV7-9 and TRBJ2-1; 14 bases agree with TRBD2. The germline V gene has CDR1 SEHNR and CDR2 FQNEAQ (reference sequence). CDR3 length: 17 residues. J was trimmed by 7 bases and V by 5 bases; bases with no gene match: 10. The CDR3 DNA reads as TGTGCCAGCAGCCCAGAACCCGGGACTAGCGGGAGTAATGAGCAGTTCTTC. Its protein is CASSPEPGTSGSNEQFF.

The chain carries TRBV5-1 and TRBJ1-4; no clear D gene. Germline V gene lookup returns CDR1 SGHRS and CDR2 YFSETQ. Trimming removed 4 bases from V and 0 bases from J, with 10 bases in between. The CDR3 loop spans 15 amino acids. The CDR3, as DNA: TGCGCCAGCAGCGTCGACGGAGCAACTAATGAAAAACTGTTTTTT. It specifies CASSVDGATNEKLFF.

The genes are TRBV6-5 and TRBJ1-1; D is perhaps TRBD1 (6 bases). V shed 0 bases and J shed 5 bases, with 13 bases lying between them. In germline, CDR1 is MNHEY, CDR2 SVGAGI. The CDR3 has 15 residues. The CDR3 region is CASSYSTGGGTEAFF. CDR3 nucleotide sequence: TGTGCCAGCAGTTACTCGACAGGAGGTGGGACTGAAGCTTTCTTT.

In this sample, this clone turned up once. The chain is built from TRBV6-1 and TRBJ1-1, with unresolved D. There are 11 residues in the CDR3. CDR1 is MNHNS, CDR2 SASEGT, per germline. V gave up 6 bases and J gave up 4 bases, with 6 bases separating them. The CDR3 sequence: CASRVATEAFF. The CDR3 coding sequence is TGTGCCAGCAGGGTGGCCACTGAAGCTTTCTTT.

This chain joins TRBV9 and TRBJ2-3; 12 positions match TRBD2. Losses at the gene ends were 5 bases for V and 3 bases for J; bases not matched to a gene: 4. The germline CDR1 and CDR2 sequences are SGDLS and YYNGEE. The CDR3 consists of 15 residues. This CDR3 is CASSAGTSGTDTQYF. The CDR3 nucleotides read TGTGCCAGCAGTGCCGGGACTAGCGGGACAGATACGCAGTATTTT.

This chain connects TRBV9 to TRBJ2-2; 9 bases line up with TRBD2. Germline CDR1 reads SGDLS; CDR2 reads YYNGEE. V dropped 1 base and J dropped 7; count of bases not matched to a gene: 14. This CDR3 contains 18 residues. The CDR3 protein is CASSVRPSGGTGRGELFF. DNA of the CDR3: TGTGCCAGCAGCGTAAGACCCAGCGGGGGGACTGGACGCGGGGAGCTGTTTTTT.

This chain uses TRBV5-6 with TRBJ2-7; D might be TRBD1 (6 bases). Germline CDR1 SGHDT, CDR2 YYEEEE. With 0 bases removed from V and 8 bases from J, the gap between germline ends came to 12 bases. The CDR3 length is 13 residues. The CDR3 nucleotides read TGTGCCAGCAGCTTGGGGGAATGGGGGCAGCAGTACTTC. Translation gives CASSLGEWGQQYF.

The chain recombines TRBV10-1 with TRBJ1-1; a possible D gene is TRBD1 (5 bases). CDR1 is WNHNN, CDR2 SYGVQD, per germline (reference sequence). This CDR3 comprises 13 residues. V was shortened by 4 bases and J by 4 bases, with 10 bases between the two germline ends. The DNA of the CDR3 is TGCGCCAGCAGTGCGCAGGGCCCCACTGAAGCTTTCTTT. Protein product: CASSAQGPTEAFF.

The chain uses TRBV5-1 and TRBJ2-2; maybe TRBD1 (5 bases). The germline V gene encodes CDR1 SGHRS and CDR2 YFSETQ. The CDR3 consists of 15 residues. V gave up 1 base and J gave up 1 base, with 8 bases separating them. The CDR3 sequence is CASSLRGGNTGELFF. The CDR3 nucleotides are TGCGCCAGCAGCTTGAGGGGCGGGAACACCGGGGAGCTGTTTTTT. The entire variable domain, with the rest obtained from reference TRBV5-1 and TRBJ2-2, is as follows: KAGVTQTPRYLIKTRGQQVTLSCSPISGHRSVSWYQQTPGQGLQFLFEYFSETQRNKGNFPGRFSGRQFSNSRSEMNVSTLELGDSALYLCASSLRGGNTGELFFGEGSRLTVL.